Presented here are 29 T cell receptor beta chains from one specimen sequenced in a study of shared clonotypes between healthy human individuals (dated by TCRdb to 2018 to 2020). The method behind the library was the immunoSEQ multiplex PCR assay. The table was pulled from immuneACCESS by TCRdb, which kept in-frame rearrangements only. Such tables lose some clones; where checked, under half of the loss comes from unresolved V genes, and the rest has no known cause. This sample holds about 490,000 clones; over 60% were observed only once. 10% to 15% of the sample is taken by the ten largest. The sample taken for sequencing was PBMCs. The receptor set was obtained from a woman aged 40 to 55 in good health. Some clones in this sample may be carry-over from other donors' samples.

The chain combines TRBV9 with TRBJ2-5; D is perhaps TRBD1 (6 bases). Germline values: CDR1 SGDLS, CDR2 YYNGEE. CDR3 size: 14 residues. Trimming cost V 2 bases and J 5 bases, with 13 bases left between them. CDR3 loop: CASSVSSGDETQYF. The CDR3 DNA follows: TGTGCCAGCAGCGTTTCGTCAGGGGACGAGACCCAGTACTTC.

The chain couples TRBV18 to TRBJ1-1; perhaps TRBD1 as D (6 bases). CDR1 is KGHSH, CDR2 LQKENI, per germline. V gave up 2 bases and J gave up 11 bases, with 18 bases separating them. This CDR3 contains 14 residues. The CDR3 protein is CASSPTGTYVGAFF. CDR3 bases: TGTGCCAGCTCACCAACCGGGACATATGTCGGGGCTTTCTTT.

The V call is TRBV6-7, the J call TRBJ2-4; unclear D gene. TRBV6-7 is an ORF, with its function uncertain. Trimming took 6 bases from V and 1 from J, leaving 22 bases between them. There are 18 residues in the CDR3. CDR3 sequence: CASRLVPIPRTAKNIQYF. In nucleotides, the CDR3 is TGTGCCAGCAGGCTCGTCCCTATCCCCCGGACGGCCAAAAACATTCAGTACTTC.

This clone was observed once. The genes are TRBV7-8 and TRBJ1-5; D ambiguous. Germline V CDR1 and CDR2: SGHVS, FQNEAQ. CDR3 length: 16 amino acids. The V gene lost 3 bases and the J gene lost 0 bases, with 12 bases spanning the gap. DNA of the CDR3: TGTGCCAGCAGCTTTTCGACACAAATTAGCAATCAGCCCCAGCATTTT. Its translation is CASSFSTQISNQPQHF.

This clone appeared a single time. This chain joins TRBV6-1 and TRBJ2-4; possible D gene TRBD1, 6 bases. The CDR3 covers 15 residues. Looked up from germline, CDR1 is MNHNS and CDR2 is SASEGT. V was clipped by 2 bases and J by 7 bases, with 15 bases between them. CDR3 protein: CASSEIETGSNIQYF. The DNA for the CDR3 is TGTGCCAGCAGTGAAATAGAGACAGGAAGCAACATTCAGTACTTC.

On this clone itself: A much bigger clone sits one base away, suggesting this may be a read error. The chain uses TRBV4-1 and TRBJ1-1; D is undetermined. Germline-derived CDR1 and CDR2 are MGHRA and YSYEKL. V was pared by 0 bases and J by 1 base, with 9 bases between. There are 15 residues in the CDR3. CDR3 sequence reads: CASSQDGRANTEAFF. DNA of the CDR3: TGCGCCAGCAGCCAAGATGGGAGGGCGAACACTGAAGCTTTCTTT.

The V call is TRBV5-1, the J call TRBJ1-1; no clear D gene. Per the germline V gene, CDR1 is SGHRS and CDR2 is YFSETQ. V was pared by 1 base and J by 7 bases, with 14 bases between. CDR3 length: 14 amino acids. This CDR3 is CASSLPQVPDEAFF. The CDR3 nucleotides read TGCGCCAGCAGCTTGCCGCAGGTACCCGATGAAGCTTTCTTT. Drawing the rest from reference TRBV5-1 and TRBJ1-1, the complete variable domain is KAGVTQTPRYLIKTRGQQVTLSCSPISGHRSVSWYQQTPGQGLQFLFEYFSETQRNKGNFPGRFSGRQFSNSRSEMNVSTLELGDSALYLCASSLPQVPDEAFFGQGTRLTVV.

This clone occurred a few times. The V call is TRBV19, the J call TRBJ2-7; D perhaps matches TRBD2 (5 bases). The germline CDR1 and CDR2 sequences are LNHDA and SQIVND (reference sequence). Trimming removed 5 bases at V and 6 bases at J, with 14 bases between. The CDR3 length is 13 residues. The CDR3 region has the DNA TGTGCCAGTAGTCTTCGGATTGGACTCGAGCAGTACTTC. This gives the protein CASSLRIGLEQYF. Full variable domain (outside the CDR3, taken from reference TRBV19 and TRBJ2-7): DGGITQSPKYLFRKEGQNVTLSCEQNLNHDAMYWYRQDPGQGLRLIYYSQIVNDFQKGDIAEGYSVSREKKESFPLTVTSAQKNPTAFYLCASSLRIGLEQYFGPGTRLTVT.

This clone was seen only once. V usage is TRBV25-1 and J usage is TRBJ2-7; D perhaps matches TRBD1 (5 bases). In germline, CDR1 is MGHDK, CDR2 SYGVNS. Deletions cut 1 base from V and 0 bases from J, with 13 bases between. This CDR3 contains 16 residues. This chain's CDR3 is CASSEWGYRSSYEQYF. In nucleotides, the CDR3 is TGTGCCAGCAGTGAATGGGGCTATCGAAGCTCCTACGAGCAGTACTTC.

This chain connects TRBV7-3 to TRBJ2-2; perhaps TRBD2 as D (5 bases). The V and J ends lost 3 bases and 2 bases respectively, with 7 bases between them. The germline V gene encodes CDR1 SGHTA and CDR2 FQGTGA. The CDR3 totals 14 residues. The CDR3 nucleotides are TGTGCCAGCAGCTTCGGACTTAACACCGGGGAGCTGTTTTTT. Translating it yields CASSFGLNTGELFF.

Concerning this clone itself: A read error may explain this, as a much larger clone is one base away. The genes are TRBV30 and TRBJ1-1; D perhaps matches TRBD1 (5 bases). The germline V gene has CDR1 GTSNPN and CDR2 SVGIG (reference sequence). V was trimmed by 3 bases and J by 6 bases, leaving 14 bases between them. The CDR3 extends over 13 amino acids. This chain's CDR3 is CAWRGTGLAEAFF. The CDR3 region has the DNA TGTGCCTGGAGGGGTACAGGCCTCGCTGAAGCTTTCTTT.

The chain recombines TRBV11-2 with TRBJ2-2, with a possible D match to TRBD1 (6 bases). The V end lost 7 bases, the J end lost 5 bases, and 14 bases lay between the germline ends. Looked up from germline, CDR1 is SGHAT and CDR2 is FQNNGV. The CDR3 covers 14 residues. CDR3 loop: CASNPWGLTGELFF. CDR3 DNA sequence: TGTGCCAGCAACCCATGGGGGCTTACCGGGGAGCTGTTTTTT.

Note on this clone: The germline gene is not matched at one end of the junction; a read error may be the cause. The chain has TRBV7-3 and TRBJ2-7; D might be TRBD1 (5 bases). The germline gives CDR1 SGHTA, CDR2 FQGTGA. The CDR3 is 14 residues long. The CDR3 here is CVSSAKGQSDEQYF. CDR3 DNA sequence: TGTGTCAGCAGCGCGAAGGGGCAGAGCGACGAGCAGTACTTC.

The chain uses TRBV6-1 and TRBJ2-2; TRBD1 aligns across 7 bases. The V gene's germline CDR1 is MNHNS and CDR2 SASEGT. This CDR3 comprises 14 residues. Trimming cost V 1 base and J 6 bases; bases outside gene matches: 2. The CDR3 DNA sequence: TGTGCCAGCAGTGAAGAGGGGACAGCCGGGGAGCTGTTTTTT. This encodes CASSEEGTAGELFF.

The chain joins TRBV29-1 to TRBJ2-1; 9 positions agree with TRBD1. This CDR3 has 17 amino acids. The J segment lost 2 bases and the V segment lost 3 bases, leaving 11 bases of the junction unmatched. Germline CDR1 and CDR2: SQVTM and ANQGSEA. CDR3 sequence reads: CSVEPAWRDRAYNEQFF. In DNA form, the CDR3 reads TGCAGCGTTGAGCCCGCTTGGCGGGACAGGGCCTACAATGAGCAGTTCTTC.

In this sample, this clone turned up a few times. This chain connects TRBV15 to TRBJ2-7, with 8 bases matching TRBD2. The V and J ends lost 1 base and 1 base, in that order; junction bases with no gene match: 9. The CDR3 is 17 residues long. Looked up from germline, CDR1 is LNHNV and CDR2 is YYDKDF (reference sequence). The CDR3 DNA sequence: TGTGCCACCAGCAGAGCCCCGGGACTAGGCGATTCCTACGAGCAGTACTTC. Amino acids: CATSRAPGLGDSYEQYF.

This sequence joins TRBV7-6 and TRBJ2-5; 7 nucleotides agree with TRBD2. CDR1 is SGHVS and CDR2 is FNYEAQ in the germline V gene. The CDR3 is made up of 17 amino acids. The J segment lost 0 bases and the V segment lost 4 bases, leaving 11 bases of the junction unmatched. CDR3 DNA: TGTGCCAGCAGCTCCCCGGGGGGTAAGAGGCACCAAGAGACCCAGTACTTC. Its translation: CASSSPGGKRHQETQYF.

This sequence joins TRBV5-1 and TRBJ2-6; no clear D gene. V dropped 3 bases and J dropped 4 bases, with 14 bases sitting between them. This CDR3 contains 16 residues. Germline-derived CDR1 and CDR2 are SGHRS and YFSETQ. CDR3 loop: CASSSEGRSGANVLTF. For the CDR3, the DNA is TGCGCCAGCAGCTCCGAAGGAAGGTCCGGGGCCAACGTCCTGACTTTC.

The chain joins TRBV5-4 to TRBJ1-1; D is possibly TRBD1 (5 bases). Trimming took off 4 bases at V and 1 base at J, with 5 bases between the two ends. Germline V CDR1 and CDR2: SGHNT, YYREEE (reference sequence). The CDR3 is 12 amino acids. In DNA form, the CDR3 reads TGTGCCAGCAGCAGGGGGAACACTGAAGCTTTCTTT. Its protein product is CASSRGNTEAFF.

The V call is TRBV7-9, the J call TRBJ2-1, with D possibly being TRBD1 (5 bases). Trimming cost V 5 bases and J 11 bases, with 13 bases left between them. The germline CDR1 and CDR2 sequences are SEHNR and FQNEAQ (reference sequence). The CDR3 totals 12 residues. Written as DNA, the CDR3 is TGTGCCAGCAGCGCCTACCAGGGTCAGCAGTTCTTC. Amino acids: CASSAYQGQQFF.

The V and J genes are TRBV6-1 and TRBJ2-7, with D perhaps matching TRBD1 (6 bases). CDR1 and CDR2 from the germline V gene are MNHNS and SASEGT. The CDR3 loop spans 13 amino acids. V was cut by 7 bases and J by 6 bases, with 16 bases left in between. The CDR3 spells CASKLTGSTEQYF. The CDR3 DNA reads TGTGCCAGCAAGCTAACAGGGAGTACCGAGCAGTACTTC.

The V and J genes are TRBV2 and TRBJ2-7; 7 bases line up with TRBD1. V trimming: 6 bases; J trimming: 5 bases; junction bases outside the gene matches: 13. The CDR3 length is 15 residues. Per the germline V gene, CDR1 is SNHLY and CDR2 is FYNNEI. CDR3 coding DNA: TGTGCCAGCAGGGCTGAAACCAGGGGGTGGGACGAGCAGTACTTC. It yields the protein CASRAETRGWDEQYF.

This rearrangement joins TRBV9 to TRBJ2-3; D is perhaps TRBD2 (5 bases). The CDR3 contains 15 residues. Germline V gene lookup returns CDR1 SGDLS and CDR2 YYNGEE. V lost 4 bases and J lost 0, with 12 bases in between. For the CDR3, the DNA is TGTGCCAGCAGCCTACTAGATTCTAGCACAGATACGCAGTATTTT. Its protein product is CASSLLDSSTDTQYF.

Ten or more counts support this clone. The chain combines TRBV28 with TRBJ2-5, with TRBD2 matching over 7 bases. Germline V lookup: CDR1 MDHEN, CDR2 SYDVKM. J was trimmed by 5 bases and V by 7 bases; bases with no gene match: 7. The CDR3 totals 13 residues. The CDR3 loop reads CASTLGRVETQYF. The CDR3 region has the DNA TGTGCCAGCACCTTGGGGAGGGTGGAGACCCAGTACTTC. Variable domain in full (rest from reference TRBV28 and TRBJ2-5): DVKVTQSSRYLVKRTGEKVFLECVQDMDHENMFWYRQDPGLGLRLIYFSYDVKMKEKGDIPEGYSVSREKKERFSLILESASTNQTSMYLCASTLGRVETQYFGPGTRLLVL.

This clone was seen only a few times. The CDR3 region has the DNA TGTGCCAGCAGTGACTCAGATAGCGGATACAATGAGCAGTTCTTC. It specifies CASSDSDSGYNEQFF. The chain uses TRBV6-4 and TRBJ2-1; tentative D call: TRBD2 (6 bases). The CDR3 length is 15 residues. Germline V gene data show CDR1 as MRHNA and CDR2 as SNTAGT. V lost 0 bases and J lost 4, with 10 bases in between.

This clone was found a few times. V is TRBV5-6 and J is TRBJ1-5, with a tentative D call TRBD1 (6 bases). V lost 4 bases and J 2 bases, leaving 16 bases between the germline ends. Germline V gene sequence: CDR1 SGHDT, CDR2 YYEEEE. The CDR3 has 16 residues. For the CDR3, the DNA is TGTGCCAGCAGCCCCTTCGGGGGGGCTGGCAATCAGCCCCAGCATTTT. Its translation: CASSPFGGAGNQPQHF.

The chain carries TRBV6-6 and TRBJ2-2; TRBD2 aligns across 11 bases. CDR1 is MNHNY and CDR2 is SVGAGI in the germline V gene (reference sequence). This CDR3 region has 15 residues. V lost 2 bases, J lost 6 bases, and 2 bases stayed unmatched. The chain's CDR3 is CASSYQGLAAGELFF. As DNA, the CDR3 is TGTGCCAGCAGTTACCAGGGACTAGCGGCCGGGGAGCTGTTTTTT.

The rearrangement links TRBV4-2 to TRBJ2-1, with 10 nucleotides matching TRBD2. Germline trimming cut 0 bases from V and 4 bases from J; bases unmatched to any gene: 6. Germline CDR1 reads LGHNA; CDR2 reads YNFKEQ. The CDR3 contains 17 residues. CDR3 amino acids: CASSQEPAGGGYNEQFF. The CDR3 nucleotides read TGTGCCAGCAGCCAAGAACCAGCGGGAGGGGGATACAATGAGCAGTTCTTC.

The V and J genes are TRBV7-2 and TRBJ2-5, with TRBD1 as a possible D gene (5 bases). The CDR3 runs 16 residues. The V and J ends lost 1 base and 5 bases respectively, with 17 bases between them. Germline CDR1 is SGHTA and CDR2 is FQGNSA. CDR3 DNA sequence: TGTGCCAGCAGCTTAGTGGCAGGGAAAAGCTGGGAGACCCAGTACTTC. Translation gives CASSLVAGKSWETQYF.